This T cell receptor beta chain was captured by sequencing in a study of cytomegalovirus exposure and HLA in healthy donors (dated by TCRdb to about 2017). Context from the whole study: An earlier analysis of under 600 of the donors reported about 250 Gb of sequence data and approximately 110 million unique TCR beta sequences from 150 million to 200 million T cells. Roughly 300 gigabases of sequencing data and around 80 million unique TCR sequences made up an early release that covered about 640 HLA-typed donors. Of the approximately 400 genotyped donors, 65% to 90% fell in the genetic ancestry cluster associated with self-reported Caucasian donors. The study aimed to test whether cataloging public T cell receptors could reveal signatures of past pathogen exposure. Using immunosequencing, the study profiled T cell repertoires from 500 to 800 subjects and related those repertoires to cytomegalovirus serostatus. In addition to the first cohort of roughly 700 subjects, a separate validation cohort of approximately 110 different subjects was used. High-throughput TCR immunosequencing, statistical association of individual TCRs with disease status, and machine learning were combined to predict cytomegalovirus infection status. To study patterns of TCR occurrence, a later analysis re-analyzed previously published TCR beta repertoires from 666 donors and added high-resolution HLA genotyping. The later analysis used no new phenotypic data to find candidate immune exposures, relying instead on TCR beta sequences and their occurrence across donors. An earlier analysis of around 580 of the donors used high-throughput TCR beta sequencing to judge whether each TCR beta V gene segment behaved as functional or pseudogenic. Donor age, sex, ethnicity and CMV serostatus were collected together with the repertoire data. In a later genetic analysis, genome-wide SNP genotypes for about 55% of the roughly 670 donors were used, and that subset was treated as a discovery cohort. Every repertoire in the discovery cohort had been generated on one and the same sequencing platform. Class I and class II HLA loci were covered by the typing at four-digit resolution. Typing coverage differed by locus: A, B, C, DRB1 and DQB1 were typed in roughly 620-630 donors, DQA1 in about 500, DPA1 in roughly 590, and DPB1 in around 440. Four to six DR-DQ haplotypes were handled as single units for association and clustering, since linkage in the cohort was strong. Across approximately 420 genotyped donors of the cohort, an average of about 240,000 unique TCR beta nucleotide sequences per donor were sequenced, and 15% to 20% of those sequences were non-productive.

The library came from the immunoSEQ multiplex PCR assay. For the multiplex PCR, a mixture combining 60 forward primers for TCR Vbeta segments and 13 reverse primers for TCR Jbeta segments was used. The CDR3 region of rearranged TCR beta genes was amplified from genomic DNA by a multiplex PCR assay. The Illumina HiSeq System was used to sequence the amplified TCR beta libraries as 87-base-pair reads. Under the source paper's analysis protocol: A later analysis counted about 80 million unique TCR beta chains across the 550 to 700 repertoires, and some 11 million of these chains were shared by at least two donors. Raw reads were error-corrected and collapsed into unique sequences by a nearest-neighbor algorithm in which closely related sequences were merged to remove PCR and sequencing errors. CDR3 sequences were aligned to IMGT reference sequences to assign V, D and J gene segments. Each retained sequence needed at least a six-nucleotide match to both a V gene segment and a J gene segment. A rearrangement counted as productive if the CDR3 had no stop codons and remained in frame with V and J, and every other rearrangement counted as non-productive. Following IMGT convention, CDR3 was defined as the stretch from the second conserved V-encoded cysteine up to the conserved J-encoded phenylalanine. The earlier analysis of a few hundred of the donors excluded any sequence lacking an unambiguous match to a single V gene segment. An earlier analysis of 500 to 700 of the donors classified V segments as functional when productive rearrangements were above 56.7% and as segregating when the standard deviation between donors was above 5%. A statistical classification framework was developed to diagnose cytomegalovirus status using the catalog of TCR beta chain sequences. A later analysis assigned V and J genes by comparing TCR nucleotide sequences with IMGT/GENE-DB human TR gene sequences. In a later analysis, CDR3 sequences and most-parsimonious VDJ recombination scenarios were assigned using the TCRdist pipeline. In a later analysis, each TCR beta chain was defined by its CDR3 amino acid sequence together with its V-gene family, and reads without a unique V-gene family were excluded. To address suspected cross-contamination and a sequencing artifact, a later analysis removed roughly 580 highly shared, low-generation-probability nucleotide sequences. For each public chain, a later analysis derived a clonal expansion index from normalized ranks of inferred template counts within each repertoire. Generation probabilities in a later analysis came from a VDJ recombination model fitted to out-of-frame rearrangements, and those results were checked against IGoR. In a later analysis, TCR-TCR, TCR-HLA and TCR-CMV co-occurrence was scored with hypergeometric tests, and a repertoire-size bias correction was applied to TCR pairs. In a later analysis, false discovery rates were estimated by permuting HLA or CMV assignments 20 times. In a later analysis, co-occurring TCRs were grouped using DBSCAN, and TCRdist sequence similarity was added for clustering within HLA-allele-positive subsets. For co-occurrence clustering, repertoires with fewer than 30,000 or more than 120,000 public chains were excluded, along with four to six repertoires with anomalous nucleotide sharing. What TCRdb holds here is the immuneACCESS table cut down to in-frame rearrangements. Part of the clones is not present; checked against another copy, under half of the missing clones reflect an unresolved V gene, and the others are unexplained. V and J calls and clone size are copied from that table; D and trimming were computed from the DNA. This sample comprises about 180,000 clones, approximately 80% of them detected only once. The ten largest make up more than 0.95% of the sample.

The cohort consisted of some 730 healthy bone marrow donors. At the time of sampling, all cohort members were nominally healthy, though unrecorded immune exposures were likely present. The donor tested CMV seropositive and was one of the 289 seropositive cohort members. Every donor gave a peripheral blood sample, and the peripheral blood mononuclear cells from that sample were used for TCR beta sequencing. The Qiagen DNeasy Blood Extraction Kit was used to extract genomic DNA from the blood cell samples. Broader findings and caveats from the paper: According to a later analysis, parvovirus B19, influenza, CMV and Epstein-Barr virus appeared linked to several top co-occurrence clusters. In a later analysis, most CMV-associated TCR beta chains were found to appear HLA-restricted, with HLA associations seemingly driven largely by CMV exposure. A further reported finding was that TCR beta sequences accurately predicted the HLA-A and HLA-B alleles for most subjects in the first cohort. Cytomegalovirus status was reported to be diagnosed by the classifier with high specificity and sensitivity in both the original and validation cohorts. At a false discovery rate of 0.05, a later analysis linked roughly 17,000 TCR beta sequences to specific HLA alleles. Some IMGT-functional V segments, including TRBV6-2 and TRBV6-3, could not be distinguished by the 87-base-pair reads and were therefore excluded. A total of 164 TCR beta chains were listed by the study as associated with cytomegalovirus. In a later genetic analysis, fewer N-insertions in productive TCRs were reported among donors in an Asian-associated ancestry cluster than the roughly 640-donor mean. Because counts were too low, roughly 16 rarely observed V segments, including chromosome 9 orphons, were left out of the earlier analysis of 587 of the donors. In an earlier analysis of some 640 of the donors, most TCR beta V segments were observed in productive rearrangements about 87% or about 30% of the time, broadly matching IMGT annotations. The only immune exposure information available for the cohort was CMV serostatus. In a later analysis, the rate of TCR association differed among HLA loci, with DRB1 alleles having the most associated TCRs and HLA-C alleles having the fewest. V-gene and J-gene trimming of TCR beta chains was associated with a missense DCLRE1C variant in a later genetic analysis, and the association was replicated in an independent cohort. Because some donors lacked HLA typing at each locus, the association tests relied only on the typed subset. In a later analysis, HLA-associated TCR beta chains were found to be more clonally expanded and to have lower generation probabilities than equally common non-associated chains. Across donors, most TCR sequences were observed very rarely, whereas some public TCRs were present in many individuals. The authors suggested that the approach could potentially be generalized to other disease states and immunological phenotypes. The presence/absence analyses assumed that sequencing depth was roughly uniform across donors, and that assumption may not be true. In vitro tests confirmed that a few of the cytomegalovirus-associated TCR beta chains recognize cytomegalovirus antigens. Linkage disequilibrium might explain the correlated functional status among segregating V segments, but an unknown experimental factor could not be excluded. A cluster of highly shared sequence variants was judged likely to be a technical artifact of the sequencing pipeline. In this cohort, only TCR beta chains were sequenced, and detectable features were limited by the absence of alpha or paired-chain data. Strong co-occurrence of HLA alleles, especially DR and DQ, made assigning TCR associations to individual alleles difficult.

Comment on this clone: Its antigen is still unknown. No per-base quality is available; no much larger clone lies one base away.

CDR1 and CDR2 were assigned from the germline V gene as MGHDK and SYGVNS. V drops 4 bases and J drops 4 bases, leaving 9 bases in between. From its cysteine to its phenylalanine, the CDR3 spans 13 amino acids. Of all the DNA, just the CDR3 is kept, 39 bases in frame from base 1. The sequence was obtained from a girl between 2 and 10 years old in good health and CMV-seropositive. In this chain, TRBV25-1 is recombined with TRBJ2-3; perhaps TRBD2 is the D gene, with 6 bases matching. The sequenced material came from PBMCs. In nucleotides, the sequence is TGTGCCAGCAGTGGGGGGGTGGCAGATACGCAGTATTTT. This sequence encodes CASSGGVADTQYF.